This T cell receptor beta chain stems from a study of T cell clones after liver transplantation. Turning to the study itself: Tolerance: complete withdrawal held at least one year, liver enzymes staying within twice normal.

Trimming took off 6 bases at V and 1 base at J, with 9 bases between the two ends. CDR1 is MNHNY and CDR2 is SVGAGI in the germline V gene (reference sequence). The CDR3 loop spans 13 amino acids. The protocol was immunoSEQ multiplex PCR, while the TCRdb copy is restricted to in-frame clones and leaves out a portion. The sample holds tens of thousands of clones, roughly 80% seen once. The source was CD4+ T cells from blood, collected 12 months after liver transplant. The chain has TRBV6-6 and TRBJ1-1; maybe TRBD1 (5 bases). This receptor was taken from a human patient who received a liver transplant. Some T cells here may be from the graft donor. For the CDR3, the DNA is TGTGCCAGCAGCTGGGGCCCGAACACTGAAGCTTTCTTT. Protein product: CASSWGPNTEAFF.